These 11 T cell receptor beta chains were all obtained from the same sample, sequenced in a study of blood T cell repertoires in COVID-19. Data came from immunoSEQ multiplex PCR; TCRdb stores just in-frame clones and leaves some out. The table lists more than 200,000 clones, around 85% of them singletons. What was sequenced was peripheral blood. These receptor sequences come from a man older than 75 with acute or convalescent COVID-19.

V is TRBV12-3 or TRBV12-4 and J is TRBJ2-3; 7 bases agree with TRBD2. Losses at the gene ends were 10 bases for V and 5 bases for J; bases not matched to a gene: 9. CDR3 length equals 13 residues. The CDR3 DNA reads TGTGCCATCTCGGCGGGGGATAAAGATACGCAGTATTTT. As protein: CAISAGDKDTQYF.

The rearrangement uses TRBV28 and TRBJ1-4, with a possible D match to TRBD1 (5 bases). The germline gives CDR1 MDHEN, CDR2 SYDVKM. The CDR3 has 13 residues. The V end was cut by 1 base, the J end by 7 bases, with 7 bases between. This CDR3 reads CASSLLGGEKLFF. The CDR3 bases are TGTGCCAGCAGTTTATTGGGGGGTGAAAAACTGTTTTTT. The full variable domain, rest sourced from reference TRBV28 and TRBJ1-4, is DVKVTQSSRYLVKRTGEKVFLECVQDMDHENMFWYRQDPGLGLRLIYFSYDVKMKEKGDIPEGYSVSREKKERFSLILESASTNQTSMYLCASSLLGGEKLFFGSGTQLSVL.

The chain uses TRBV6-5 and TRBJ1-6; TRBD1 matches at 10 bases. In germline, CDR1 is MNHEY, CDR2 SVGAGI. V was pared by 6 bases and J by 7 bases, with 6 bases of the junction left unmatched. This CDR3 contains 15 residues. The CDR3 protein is CASRIGTGVNSPLHF. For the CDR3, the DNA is TGTGCCAGCAGAATAGGGACAGGGGTAAATTCACCCCTCCACTTT.

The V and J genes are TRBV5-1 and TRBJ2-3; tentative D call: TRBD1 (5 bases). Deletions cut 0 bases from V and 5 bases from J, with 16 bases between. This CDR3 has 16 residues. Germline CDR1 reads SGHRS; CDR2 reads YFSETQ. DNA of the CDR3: TGCGCCAGCAGCTTGGCCTTGCAGGGTTCTATAGATACGCAGTATTTT. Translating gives CASSLALQGSIDTQYF.

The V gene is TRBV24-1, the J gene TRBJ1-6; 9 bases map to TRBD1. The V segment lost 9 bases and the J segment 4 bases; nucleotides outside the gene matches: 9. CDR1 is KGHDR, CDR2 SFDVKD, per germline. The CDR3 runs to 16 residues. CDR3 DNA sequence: TGTGCCACCGTGCGGGGACAGGGTTTTTATAATTCACCCCTCCACTTT. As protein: CATVRGQGFYNSPLHF.

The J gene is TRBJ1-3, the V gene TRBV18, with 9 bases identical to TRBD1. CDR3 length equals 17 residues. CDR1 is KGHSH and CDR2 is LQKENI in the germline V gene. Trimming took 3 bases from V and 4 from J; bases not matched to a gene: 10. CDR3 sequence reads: CASSPNLQGAGGNTIYF. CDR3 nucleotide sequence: TGTGCCAGCTCACCGAACTTACAGGGGGCAGGAGGAAACACCATATATTTT.

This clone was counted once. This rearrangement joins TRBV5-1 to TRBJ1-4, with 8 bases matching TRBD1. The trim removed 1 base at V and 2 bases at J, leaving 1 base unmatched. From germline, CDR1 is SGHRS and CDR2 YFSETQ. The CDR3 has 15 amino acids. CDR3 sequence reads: CASSLQGATNEKLFF. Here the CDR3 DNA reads TGCGCCAGCAGCTTGCAGGGGGCGACTAATGAAAAACTGTTTTTT. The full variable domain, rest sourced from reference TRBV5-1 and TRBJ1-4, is KAGVTQTPRYLIKTRGQQVTLSCSPISGHRSVSWYQQTPGQGLQFLFEYFSETQRNKGNFPGRFSGRQFSNSRSEMNVSTLELGDSALYLCASSLQGATNEKLFFGSGTQLSVL.

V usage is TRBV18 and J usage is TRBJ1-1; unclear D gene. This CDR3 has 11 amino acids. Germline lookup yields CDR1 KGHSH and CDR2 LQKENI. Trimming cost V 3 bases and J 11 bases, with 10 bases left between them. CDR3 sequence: CASSPDIRAFF. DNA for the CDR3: TGTGCCAGCTCACCTGACATAAGGGCTTTCTTT. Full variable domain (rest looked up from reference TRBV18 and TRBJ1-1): NAGVMQNPRHLVRRRGQEARLRCSPMKGHSHVYWYRQLPEEGLKFMVYLQKENIIDESGMPKERFSAEFPKEGPSILRIQQVVRGDSAAYFCASSPDIRAFFGQGTRLTVV.

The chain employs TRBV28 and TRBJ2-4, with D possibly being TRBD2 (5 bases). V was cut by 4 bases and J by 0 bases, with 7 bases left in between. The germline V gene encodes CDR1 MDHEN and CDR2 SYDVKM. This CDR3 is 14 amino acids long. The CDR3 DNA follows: TGTGCCAGCAGTTCCGGACTAGCCAAAAACATTCAGTACTTC. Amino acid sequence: CASSSGLAKNIQYF.

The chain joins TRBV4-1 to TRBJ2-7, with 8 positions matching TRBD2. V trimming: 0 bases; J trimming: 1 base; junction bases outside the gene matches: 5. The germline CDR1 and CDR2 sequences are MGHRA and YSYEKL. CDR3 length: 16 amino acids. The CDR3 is CASSQDVLAVSYEQYF. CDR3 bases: TGCGCCAGCAGCCAAGATGTACTAGCGGTGTCCTACGAGCAGTACTTC.

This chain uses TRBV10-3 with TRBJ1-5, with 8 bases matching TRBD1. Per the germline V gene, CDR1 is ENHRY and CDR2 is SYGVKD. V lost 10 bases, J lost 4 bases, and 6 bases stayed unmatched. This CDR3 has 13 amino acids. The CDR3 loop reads CATRGQANQPQHF. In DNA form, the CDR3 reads TGTGCCACCCGGGGACAGGCGAATCAGCCCCAGCATTTT.